The 8 T cell receptor beta chains listed next were all sequenced from one sample in a study of cytomegalovirus exposure and HLA in healthy donors. The PCR employed 60 Vbeta primers together with 13 Jbeta primers. Measured with immunoSEQ multiplex PCR; TCRdb has only the in-frame clones, and not every one. The table records approximately 94,000 clones, over 60% of them present only once. Sequencing was performed on PBMCs. The receptors come from a man aged 25-45 years in good health and CMV-seropositive.

V and J are TRBV6-6 and TRBJ1-3; D is unclear. The V end was cut by 0 bases, the J end by 0 bases, with 9 bases between. CDR3 length: 16 amino acids. Germline values: CDR1 MNHNY, CDR2 SVGAGI (reference sequence). CDR3 nucleotides: TGTGCCAGCAGTTACTCCCCCCCGAGCTCTGGAAACACCATATATTTT. As protein: CASSYSPPSSGNTIYF.

This clone has only a few counts. V usage is TRBV4-3 and J usage is TRBJ2-7, with 7 bases fitting TRBD1. Losses at the gene ends were 4 bases for V and 4 bases for J; bases not matched to a gene: 10. Germline assignment: CDR1 LGHNA and CDR2 YSLEER. The CDR3 is 15 residues long. CDR3 DNA sequence: TGCGCCAGCAGCCCTGAACGGACAGGAAATTACGAGCAGTACTTC. This codes for CASSPERTGNYEQYF.

Comments on this clone: This specimen includes other DNA sequences encoding the same CDR3. CDR3 in amino acids: CASSGLAGGPDTQYF. The DNA of the CDR3 is TGTGCCAGCAGTGGACTAGCGGGGGGGCCAGATACGCAGTATTTT. The chain recombines TRBV6-1 with TRBJ2-3, with 14 bases matching TRBD2. The CDR3 length is 15 residues. V gave up 4 bases and J gave up 4 bases; unmatched junction bases: 1. Germline V gene sequence: CDR1 MNHNS, CDR2 SASEGT.

J is TRBJ1-1 and V is TRBV6-5; TRBD1 agrees at 8 bases. The CDR3 has 14 amino acids. Germline CDR1 is MNHEY and CDR2 is SVGAGI. Trimming cost V 4 bases and J 0 bases; bases outside gene matches: 1. The CDR3 is CASSWTGMNTEAFF. The CDR3 DNA follows: TGTGCCAGCAGTTGGACAGGGATGAACACTGAAGCTTTCTTT.

This rearrangement joins TRBV2 to TRBJ2-7; TRBD1 matches 9 bases. The trim removed 7 bases at V and 1 base at J, leaving 5 bases unmatched. Germline V CDR1 and CDR2: SNHLY, FYNNEI. This CDR3 is 14 amino acids long. CDR3 protein: CASTPGQGSYEQYF. The CDR3 DNA is TGTGCCAGCACGCCGGGACAGGGTTCCTACGAGCAGTACTTC.

This clone was observed a few times. This chain connects TRBV29-1 to TRBJ2-3, with TRBD1 matching 7 bases. Germline values: CDR1 SQVTM, CDR2 ANQGSEA. The CDR3 extends over 17 amino acids. The J segment lost 3 bases and the V segment lost 3 bases, leaving 15 bases of the junction unmatched. CDR3 DNA sequence: TGCAGCGTTGATGGAGTGGGGCAGGGGGTCGGGACAGATACGCAGTATTTT. Protein sequence: CSVDGVGQGVGTDTQYF.

This chain links TRBV2 with TRBJ1-3; no firm D call. The V end lost 1 base, the J end lost 0 bases, and 10 bases lay between the germline ends. Per the germline V gene, CDR1 is SNHLY and CDR2 is FYNNEI. The CDR3 totals 16 residues. The CDR3 DNA reads TGTGCCAGCAGTGAAGTAGGACTGGACTCTGGAAACACCATATATTTT. This codes for CASSEVGLDSGNTIYF.

The chain carries TRBV5-1 and TRBJ1-4, with a weak D call TRBD1 (6 bases). This CDR3 is 15 amino acids long. CDR1 and CDR2 (germline): SGHRS, YFSETQ. Trimming took 3 bases from V and 2 from J, leaving 11 bases between them. The CDR3 DNA follows: TGCGCCAGCAGCTATACAGGGAAGACTAATGAAAAACTGTTTTTT. It encodes CASSYTGKTNEKLFF.